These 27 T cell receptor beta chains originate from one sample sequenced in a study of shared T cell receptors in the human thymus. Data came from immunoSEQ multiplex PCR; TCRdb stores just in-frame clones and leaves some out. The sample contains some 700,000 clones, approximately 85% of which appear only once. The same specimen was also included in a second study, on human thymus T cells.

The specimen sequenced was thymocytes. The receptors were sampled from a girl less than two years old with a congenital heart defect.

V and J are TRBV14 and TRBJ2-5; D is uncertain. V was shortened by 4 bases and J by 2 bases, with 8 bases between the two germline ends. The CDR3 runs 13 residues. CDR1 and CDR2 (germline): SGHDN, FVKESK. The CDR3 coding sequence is TGTGCCAGCAGCCGACAATATCAAGAGACCCAGTACTTC. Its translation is CASSRQYQETQYF.

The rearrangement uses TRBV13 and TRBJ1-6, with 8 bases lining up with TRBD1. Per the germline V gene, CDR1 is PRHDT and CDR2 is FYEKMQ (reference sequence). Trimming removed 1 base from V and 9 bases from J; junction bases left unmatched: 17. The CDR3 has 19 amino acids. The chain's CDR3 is CASSLERPSTGAGSSPLHF. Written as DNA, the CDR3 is TGTGCCAGCAGCTTAGAAAGACCCTCGACAGGGGCAGGGAGTTCACCCCTCCACTTT.

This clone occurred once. Written as DNA, the CDR3 is TGTGCCAGCAGCTTACTAGCGGGGGACTACGAGCAGTACTTC. This translates into CASSLLAGDYEQYF. The chain employs TRBV5-6 and TRBJ2-7; TRBD2 aligns across 11 bases. The CDR3 consists of 14 residues. Germline V gene lookup returns CDR1 SGHDT and CDR2 YYEEEE. The J segment lost 3 bases and the V segment lost 2 bases, leaving 1 base of the junction unmatched.

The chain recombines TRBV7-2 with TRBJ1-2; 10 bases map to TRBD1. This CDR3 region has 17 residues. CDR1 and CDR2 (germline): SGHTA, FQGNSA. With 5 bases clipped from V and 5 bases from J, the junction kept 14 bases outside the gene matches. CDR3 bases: TGTGCCAGCAGCCTAAATCCGGGACAGGGGTGGACTTATGGCTACACCTTC. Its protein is CASSLNPGQGWTYGYTF.

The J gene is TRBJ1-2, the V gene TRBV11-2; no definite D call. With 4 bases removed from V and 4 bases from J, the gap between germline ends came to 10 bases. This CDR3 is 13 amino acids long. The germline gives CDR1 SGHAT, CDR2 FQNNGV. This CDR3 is CASSCRFGYGYTF. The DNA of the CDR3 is TGTGCCAGCAGCTGCCGATTCGGCTATGGCTACACCTTC.

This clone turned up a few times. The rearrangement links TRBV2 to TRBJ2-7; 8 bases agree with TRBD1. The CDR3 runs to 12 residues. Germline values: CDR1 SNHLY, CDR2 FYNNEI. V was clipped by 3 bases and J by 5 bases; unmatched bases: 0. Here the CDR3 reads CASSDRGHEQYF. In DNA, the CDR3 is TGTGCCAGCAGTGACAGGGGGCACGAGCAGTACTTC.

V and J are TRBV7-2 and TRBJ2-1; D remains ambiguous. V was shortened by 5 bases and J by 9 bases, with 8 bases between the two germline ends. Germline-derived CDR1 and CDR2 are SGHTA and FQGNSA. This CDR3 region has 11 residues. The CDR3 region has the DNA TGTGCCAGCAGCCGAGGAGCTGAGCAGTTCTTC. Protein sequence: CASSRGAEQFF.

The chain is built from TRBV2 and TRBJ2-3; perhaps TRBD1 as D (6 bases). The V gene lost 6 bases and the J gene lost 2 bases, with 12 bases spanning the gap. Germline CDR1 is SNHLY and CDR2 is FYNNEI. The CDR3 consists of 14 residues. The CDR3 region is CASRRDTTTDTQYF. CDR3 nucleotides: TGTGCCAGCAGGAGGGACACTACCACAGATACGCAGTATTTT.

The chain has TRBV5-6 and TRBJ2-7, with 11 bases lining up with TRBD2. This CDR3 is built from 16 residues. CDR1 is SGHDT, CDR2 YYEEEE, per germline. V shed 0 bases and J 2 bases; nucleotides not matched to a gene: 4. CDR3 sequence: CASSLGLAGGAYEQYF. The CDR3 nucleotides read TGTGCCAGCAGCTTGGGCCTAGCGGGGGGTGCCTACGAGCAGTACTTC.

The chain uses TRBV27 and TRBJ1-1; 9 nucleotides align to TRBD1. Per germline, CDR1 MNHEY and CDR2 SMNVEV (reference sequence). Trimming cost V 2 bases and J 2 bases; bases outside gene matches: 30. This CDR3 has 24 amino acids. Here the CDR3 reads CASSLLRDRVCSTCGWGRNTEAFF. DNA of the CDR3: TGTGCCAGCAGTTTACTCCGGGACAGGGTTTGTTCGACGTGCGGGTGGGGACGAAACACTGAAGCTTTCTTT.

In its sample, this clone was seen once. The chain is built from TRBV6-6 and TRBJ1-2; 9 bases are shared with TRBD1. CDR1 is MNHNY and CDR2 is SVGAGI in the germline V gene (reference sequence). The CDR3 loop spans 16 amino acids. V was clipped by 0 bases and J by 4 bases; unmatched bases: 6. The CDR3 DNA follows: TGTGCCAGCAGTTACTCGAGTGGACAGGGGATCTATGGCTACACCTTC. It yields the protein CASSYSSGQGIYGYTF.

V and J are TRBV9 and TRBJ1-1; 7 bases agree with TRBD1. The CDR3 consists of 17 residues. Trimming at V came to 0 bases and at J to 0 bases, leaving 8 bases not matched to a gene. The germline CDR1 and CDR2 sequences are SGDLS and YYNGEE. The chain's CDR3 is CASSVVQDQGVNTEAFF. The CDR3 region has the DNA TGTGCCAGCAGCGTAGTGCAAGATCAGGGGGTGAACACTGAAGCTTTCTTT. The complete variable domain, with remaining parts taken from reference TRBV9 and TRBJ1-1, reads DSGVTQTPKHLITATGQRVTLRCSPRSGDLSVYWYQQSLDQGLQFLIQYYNGEERAKGNILERFSAQQFPDLHSELNLSSLELGDSALYFCASSVVQDQGVNTEAFFGQGTRLTVV.

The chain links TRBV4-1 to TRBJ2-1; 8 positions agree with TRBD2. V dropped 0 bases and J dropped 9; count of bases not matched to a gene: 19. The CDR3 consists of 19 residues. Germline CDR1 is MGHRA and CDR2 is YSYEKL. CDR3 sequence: CASSQEREMRRGVTSEQFF. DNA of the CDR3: TGCGCCAGCAGCCAAGAAAGAGAGATGCGGCGGGGGGTTACAAGTGAGCAGTTCTTC.

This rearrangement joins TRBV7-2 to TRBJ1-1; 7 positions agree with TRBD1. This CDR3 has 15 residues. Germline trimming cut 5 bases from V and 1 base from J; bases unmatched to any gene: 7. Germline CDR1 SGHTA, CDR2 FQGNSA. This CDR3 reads CASSPQGQANTEAFF. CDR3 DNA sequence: TGTGCCAGCAGCCCCCAAGGACAGGCGAACACTGAAGCTTTCTTT.

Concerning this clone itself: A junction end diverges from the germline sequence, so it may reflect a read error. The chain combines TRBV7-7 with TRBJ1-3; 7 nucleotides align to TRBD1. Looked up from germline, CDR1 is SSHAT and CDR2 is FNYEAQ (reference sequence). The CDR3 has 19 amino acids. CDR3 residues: CASSLAPPGQLLAGNTIYF. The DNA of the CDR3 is TGTGCTAGCAGCTTAGCGCCCCCGGGACAGCTGCTGGCTGGAAACACCATATATTTT.

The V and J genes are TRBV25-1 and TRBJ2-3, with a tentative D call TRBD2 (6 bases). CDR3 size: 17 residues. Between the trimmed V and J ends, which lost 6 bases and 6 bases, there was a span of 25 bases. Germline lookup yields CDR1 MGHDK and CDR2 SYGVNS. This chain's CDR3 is CASRGGSTGLGTDTQYF. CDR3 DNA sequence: TGTGCCAGCAGAGGAGGGTCGACGGGGTTAGGGACGGATACGCAGTATTTT.

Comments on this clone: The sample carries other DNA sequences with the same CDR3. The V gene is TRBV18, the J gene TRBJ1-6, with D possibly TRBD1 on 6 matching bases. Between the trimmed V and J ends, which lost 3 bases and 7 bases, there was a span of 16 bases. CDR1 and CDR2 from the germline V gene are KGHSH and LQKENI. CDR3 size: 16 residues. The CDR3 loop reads CASSPLTGIGNSPLHF. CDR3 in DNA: TGTGCCAGCTCACCGCTAACAGGGATAGGAAATTCACCCCTCCACTTT.

CDR3 sequence (DNA): TGCGCCAGCAGTCAATCCTCCGCCCGGGATACGCAGTATTTT. Translated: CASSQSSARDTQYF. The chain has TRBV23-1 and TRBJ2-3; D uncertain. TRBV23-1 is reported as an ORF; its role is uncertain. The CDR3 covers 14 residues. The ends were cut back, 0 bases at V and 6 bases at J, with 10 bases in the middle.

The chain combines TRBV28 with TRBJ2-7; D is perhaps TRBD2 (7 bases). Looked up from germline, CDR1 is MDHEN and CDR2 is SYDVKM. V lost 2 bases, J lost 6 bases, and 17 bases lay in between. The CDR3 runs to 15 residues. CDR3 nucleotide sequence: TGTGCCAGCAGTTTAGTGGAGGGGGGGCATACCGAGCAGTACTTC. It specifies CASSLVEGGHTEQYF.

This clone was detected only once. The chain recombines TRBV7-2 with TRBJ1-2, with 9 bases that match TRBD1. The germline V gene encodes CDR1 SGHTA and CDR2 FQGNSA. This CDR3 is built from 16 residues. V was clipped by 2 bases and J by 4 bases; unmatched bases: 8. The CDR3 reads CASSLPRDRVTYGYTF. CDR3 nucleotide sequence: TGTGCCAGCAGCTTACCACGGGACAGGGTTACCTATGGCTACACCTTC.

The CDR3 DNA sequence: TGTGCCAGCAGCCTCAGGGGGGACTATGGCTACACCTTC. It encodes CASSLRGDYGYTF. The chain has TRBV7-2 and TRBJ1-2; 7 bases map to TRBD1. There are 13 residues in the CDR3. Germline V lookup: CDR1 SGHTA, CDR2 FQGNSA. V lost 5 bases, J lost 3 bases, and 3 bases stayed unmatched.

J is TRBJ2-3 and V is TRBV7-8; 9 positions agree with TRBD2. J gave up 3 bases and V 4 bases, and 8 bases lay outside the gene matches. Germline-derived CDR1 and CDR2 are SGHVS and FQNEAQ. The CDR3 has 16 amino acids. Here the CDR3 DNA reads TGTGCCAGCAGCTCACGTAGCGGGGGAGGGACAGATACGCAGTATTTT. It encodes CASSSRSGGGTDTQYF.

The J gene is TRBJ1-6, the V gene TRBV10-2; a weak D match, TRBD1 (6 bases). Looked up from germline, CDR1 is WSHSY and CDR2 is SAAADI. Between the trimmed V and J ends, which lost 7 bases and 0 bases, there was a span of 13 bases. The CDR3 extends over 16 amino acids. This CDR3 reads CASNRQESSYNSPLHF. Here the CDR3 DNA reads TGCGCCAGCAACCGACAGGAGAGCTCCTATAATTCACCCCTCCACTTT.

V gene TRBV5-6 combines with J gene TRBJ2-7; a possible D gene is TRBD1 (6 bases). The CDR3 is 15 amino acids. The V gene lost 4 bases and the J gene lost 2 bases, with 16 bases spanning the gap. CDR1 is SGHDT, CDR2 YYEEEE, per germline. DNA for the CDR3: TGTGCCAGCAGCCACCGGGACATCCCTACCTACGAGCAGTACTTC. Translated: CASSHRDIPTYEQYF.

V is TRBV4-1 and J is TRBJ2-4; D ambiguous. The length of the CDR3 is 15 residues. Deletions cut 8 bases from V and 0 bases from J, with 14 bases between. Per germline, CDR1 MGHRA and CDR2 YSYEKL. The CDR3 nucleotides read TGCGCCAGCTCCCGAGGAAGGCTAGCCAAAAACATTCAGTACTTC. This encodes CASSRGRLAKNIQYF.

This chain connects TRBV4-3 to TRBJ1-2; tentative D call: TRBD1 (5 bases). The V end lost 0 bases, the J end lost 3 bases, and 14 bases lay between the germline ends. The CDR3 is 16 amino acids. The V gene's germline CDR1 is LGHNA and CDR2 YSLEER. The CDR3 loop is CASSQDCWGGDYGYTF. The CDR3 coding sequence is TGCGCCAGCAGCCAAGATTGTTGGGGAGGGGACTATGGCTACACCTTC.

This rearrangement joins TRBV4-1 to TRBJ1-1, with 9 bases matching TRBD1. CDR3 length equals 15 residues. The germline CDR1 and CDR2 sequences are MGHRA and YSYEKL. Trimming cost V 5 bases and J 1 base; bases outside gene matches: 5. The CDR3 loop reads CASSDPGQGNTEAFF. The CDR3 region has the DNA TGCGCCAGCAGCGACCCGGGACAGGGGAACACTGAAGCTTTCTTT.